This paragraph covers one TCR beta chain sequence. The antigen is undetermined. This specimen comes from a study of T cell responses to AZD1222 COVID-19 vaccine. Study results and limitations: Clonal diversity may have been underestimated, and the donors were mostly white British, with more females than males. Spike-wide vaccine-associated CD4 TCRs dominated at 160-218 and 743-854.

Assay used: immunoSEQ multiplex PCR; TCRdb lists only in-frame clones, some missing. The sample shows around 120,000 clones, about 82% of them seen only once. Between the trimmed V and J ends, which lost 1 base and 4 bases, there was a span of 5 bases. CDR3 length: 12 residues. Germline loops: CDR1 SGHTS, CDR2 YDEGEE. This TCR was recovered from an adult who received the AZD1222 COVID-19 vaccine. The sequencing here drew on peripheral blood, taken 28 days after the second AZD1222 dose. The genes are TRBV5-8 and TRBJ1-1; D gene unclear. The CDR3 loop reads CASSLFSTEAFF. For the CDR3, the DNA is TGTGCCAGCAGCTTGTTCAGCACTGAAGCTTTCTTT.